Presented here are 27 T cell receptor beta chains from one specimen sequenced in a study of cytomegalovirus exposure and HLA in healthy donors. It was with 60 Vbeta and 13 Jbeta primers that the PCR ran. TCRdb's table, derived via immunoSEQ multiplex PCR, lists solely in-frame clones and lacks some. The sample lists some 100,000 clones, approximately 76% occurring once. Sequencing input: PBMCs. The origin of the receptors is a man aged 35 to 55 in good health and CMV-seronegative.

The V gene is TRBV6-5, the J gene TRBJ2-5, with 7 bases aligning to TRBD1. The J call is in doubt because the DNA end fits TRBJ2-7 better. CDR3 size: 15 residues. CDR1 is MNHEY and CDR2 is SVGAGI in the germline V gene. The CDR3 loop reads CASRSRRQGAYEQYF. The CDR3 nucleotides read TGTGCCAGCAGATCACGGCGGCAGGGGGCCTACGAGCAGTACTTC.

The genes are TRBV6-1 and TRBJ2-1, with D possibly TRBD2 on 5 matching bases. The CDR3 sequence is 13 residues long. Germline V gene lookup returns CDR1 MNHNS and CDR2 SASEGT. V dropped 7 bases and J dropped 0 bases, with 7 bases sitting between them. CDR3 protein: CASKRSSYNEQFF. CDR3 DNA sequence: TGTGCCAGCAAGCGGAGCTCCTACAATGAGCAGTTCTTC.

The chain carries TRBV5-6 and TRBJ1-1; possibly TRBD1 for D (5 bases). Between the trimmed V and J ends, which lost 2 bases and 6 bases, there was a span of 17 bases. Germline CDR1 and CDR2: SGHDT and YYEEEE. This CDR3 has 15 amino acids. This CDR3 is CASSFGVGGRAEAFF. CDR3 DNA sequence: TGTGCCAGCAGCTTCGGTGTGGGGGGTAGGGCTGAAGCTTTCTTT. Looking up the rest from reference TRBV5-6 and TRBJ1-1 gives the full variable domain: DAGVTQSPTHLIKTRGQQVTLRCSPKSGHDTVSWYQQALGQGPQFIFQYYEEEERQRGNFPDRFSGHQFPNYSSELNVNALLLGDSALYLCASSFGVGGRAEAFFGQGTRLTVV.

The CDR3 spells CASSLGQGRGNQPQHF. The CDR3, as DNA: TGCGCCAGCAGCTTGGGACAGGGCCGTGGCAATCAGCCCCAGCATTTT. J is TRBJ1-5 and V is TRBV5-1, with 7 bases lining up with TRBD1. Trimming cost V 0 bases and J 2 bases; bases outside gene matches: 5. Germline V gene lookup returns CDR1 SGHRS and CDR2 YFSETQ. CDR3 length: 16 amino acids.

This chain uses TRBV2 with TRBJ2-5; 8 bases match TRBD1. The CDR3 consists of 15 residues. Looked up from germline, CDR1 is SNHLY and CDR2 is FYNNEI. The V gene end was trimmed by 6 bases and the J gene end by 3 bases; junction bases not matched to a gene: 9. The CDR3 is CASRADRALEETQYF. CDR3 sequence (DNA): TGTGCCAGCAGAGCGGACAGGGCCTTAGAAGAGACCCAGTACTTC.

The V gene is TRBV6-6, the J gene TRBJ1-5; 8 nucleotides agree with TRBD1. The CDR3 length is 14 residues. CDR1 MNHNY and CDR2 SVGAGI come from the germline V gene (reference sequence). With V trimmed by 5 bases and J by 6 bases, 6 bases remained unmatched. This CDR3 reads CASSKQGAGQPQHF. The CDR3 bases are TGTGCCAGCAGTAAGCAGGGGGCAGGTCAGCCCCAGCATTTT.

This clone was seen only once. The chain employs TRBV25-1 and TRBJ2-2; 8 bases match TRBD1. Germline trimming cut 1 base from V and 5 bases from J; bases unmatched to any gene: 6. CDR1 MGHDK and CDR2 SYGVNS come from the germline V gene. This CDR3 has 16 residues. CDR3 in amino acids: CASSESGRGHTGELFF. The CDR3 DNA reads TGTGCCAGCAGTGAATCTGGCAGGGGGCATACCGGGGAGCTGTTTTTT. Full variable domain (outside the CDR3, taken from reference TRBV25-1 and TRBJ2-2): EADIYQTPRYLVIGTGKKITLECSQTMGHDKMYWYQQDPGMELHLIHYSYGVNSTEKGDLSSESTVSRIRTEHFPLTLESARPSHTSQYLCASSESGRGHTGELFFGEGSRLTVL.

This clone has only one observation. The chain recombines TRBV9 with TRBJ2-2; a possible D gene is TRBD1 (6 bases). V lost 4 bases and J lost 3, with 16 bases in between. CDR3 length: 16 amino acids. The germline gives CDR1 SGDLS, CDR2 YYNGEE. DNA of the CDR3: TGTGCCAGCAGCTGGGGGCGGAAGAGGGACACCGGGGAGCTGTTTTTT. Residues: CASSWGRKRDTGELFF. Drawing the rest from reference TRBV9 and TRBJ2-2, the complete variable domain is DSGVTQTPKHLITATGQRVTLRCSPRSGDLSVYWYQQSLDQGLQFLIQYYNGEERAKGNILERFSAQQFPDLHSELNLSSLELGDSALYFCASSWGRKRDTGELFFGEGSRLTVL.

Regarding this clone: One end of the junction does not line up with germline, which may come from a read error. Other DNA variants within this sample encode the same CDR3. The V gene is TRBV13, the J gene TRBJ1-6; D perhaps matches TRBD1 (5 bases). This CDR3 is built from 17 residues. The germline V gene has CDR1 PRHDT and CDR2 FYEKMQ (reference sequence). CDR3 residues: CASSLVGASSYNSPLHF. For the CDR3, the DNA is TGTGCCAGCAGCTTAGTTGGGGCCAGCTCCTATAATTCCCCCCTCCACTTT. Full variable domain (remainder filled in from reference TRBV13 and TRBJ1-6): AAGVIQSPRHLIKEKRETATLKCYPIPRHDTVYWYQQGPGQDPQFLISFYEKMQSDKGSIPDRFSAQQFSDYHSELNMSSLELGDSALYFCASSLVGASSYNSPLHFGNGTRLTVT.

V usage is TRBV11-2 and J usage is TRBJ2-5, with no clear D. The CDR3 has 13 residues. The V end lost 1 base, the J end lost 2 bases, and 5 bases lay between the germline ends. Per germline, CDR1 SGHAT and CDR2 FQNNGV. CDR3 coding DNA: TGTGCCAGCAGCTTAGCGGAGCAAGAGACCCAGTACTTC. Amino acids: CASSLAEQETQYF.

The CDR3 nucleotides read TGTGCCAGCAGGGGAAGACAGGGGGCTGTGAATTCACCCCTCCACTTT. As protein: CASRGRQGAVNSPLHF. The chain combines TRBV27 with TRBJ1-6; 10 positions agree with TRBD1. This CDR3 spans 16 amino acids. V lost 6 bases and J lost 7; bases outside the gene matches: 9. CDR1 is MNHEY, CDR2 SMNVEV, per germline (reference sequence).

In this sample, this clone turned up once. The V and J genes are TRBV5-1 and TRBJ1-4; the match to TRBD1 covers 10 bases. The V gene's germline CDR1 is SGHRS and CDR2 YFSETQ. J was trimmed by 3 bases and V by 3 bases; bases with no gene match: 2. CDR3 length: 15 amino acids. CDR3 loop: CASSSGQGANEKLFF. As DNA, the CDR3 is TGCGCCAGCAGCTCCGGACAGGGGGCTAATGAAAAACTGTTTTTT.

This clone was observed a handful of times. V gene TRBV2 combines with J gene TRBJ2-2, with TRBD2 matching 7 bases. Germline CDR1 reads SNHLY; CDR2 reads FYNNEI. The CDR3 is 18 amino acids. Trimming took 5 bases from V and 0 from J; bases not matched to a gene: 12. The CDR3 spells CASSNRGEDLTNTGELFF. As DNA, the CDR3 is TGTGCCAGCAGTAACCGGGGGGAGGACCTAACGAACACCGGGGAGCTGTTTTTT.

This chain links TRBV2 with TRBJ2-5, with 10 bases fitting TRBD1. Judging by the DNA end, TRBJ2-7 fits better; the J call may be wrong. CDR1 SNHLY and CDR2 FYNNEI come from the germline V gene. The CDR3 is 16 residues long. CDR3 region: CASNQETGGHSYEQYF. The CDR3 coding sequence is TGTGCCAGCAACCAAGAGACAGGGGGCCACTCCTACGAGCAGTACTTC.

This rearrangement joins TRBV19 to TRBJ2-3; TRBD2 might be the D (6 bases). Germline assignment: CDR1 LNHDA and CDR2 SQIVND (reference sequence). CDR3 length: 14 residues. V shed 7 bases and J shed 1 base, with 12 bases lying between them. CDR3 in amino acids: CASKEWGGTDTQYF. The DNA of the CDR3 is TGTGCCAGTAAGGAGTGGGGGGGCACAGATACGCAGTATTTT.

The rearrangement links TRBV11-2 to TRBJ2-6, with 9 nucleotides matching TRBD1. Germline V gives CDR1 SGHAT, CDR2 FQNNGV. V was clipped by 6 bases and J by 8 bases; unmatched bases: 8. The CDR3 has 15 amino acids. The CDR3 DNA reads TGTGCCAGCAGATACCCGGGACAGGGCACCAACGTCCTGACTTTC. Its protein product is CASRYPGQGTNVLTF.

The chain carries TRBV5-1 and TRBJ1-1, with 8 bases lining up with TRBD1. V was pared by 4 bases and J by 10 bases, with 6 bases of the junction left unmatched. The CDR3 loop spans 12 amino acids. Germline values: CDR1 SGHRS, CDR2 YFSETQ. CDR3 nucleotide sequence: TGCGCCAGCAGCCCAGGACAGGGACGAGCTTTCTTT. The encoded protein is CASSPGQGRAFF.

Here the CDR3 reads CASVAAGYSEETQYF. CDR3 sequence (DNA): TGCGCCAGCGTTGCGGCGGGCTACTCAGAAGAGACCCAGTACTTC. J is TRBJ2-5 and V is TRBV5-1, with TRBD2 as a possible D gene (5 bases). Germline V lookup: CDR1 SGHRS, CDR2 YFSETQ. The V and J ends lost 7 bases and 3 bases respectively, with 19 bases between them. The CDR3 consists of 15 residues.

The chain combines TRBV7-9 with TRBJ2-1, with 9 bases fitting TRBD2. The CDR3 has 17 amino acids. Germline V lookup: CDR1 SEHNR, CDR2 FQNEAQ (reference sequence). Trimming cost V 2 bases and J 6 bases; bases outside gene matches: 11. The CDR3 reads CASSLPGAGGSGNEQFF. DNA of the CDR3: TGTGCCAGCAGCTTACCGGGGGCGGGGGGGTCGGGCAATGAGCAGTTCTTC.

As DNA, the CDR3 is TGTGCCAGCAGCCTTGGGAGGGGGGATAATTCACCCCTCCACTTT. It codes for CASSLGRGDNSPLHF. The rearrangement uses TRBV6-6 and TRBJ1-6; TRBD1 is a possible D gene (6 bases). Germline V gives CDR1 MNHNY, CDR2 SVGAGI (reference sequence). Trimming took off 6 bases at V and 5 bases at J, with 14 bases between the two ends. The CDR3 is made up of 15 amino acids.

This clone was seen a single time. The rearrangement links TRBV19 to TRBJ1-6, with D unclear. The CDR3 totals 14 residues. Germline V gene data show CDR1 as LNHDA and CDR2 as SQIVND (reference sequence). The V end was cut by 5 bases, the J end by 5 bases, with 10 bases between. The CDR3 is CASSPLSDNSPLHF. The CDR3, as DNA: TGTGCCAGTAGTCCGCTGAGTGATAATTCACCCCTCCACTTT.

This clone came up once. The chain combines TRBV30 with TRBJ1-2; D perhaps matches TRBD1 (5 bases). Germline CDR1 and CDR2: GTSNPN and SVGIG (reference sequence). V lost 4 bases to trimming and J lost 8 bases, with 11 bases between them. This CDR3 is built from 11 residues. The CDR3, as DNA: TGTGCCTGGAATAGGGGTCCGGGCTACACCTTC. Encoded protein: CAWNRGPGYTF.

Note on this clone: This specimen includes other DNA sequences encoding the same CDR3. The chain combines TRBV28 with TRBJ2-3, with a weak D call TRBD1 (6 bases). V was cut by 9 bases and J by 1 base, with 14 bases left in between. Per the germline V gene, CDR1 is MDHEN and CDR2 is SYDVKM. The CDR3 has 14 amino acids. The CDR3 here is CASTGSRGTDTQYF. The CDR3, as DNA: TGTGCCAGTACAGGGAGTAGGGGCACAGATACGCAGTATTTT.

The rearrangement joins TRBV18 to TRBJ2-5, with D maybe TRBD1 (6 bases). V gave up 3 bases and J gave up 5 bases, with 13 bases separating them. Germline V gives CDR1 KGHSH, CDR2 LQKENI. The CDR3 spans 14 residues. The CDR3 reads CASSPYRVEETQYF. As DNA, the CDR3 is TGTGCCAGCTCACCCTACAGGGTAGAGGAGACCCAGTACTTC.

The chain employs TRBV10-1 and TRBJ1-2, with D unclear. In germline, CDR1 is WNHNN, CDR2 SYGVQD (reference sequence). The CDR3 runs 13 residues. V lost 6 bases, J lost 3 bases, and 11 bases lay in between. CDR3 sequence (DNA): TGCGCCAGCAGCCCTTCAACAGACTATGGCTACACCTTC. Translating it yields CASSPSTDYGYTF.

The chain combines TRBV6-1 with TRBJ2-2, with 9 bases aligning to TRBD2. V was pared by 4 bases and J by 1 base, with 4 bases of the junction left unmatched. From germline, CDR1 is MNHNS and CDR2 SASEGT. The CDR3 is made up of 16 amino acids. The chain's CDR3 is CASSVRRGGNTGELFF. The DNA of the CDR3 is TGTGCCAGCAGTGTACGGCGGGGGGGGAACACCGGGGAGCTGTTTTTT.

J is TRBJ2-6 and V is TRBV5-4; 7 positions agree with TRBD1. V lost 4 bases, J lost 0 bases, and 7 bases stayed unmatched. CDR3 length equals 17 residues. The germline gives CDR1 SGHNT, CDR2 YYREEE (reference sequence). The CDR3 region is CASSQERTGSGANVLTF. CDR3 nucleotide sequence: TGTGCCAGCAGCCAAGAAAGGACAGGCTCTGGGGCCAACGTCCTGACTTTC.